This T cell receptor (beta chain) was identified during a study of CD8+ T cells in alopecia areata. The wider study: Once tofacitinib had been taken for 6 to 18 months, 6 months off drug followed.

To note about this clone: Its antigen is unidentified.

Treatment indicated: oral pan-JAK inhibitor, 5-10 mg twice daily. Study-wide results and caveats: Scalp clonality decreased significantly with tofacitinib, and so did expanded CD8+ clones among the top 100.

Extraction of RNA preceded its reverse transcription into cDNA, which served as the sequencing template. The data were produced by immunoSEQ multiplex PCR, yet TCRdb's version contains in-frame clones alone and is incomplete. The table has about 270,000 clones, 60% seen once. The origin of this receptor is a human donor with alopecia areata. This specimen consisted of CD4+ T cells sorted from blood, obtained at approximately week 51, from a patient treated with tofacitinib.

The CDR3: CATSSQLPQETQYF. CDR3 nucleotides: TGTGCCACCTCATCCCAATTACCCCAAGAGACCCAGTACTTC. The chain has TRBV10-3 and TRBJ2-5; D is undetermined. The germline gives CDR1 ENHRY, CDR2 SYGVKD. V lost 10 bases and J lost 1, with 16 bases in between. The CDR3 consists of 14 residues.